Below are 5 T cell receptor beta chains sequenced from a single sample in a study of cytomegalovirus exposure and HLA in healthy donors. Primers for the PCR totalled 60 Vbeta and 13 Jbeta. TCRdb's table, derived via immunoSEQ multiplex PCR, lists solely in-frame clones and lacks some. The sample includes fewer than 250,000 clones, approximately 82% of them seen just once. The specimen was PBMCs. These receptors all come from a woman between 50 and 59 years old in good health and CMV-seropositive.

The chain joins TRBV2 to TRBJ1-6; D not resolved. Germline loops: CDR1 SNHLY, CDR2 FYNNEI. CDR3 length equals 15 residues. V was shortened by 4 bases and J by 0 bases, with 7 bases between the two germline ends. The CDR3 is CASSGRSSYNSPLHF. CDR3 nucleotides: TGTGCCAGCAGTGGCAGGTCCTCCTATAATTCACCCCTCCACTTT. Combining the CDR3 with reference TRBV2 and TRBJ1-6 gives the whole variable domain EPEVTQTPSHQVTQMGQEVILRCVPISNHLYFYWYRQILGQKVEFLVSFYNNEISEKSEIFDDQFSVERPDGSNFTLKIRSTKLEDSAMYFCASSGRSSYNSPLHFGNGTRLTVT.

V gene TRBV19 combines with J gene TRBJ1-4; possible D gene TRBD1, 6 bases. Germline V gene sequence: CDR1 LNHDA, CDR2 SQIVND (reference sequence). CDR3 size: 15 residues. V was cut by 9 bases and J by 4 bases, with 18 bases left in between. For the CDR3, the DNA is TGTGCCAGACCGGACAGACCAATTCATAATGAAAAACTGTTTTTT. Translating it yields CARPDRPIHNEKLFF.

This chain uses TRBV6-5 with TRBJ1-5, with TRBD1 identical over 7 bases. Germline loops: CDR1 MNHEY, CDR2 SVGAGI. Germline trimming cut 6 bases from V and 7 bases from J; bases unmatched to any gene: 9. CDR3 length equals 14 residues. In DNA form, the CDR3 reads TGTGCCAGCAGAGGAACAGGGGCTCGGCAGCCCCAGCATTTT. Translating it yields CASRGTGARQPQHF.

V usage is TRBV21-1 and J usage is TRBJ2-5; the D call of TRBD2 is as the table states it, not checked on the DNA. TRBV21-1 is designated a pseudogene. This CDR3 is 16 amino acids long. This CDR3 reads CASSKSESPTLETQYF. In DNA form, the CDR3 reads TGTGCCAGCAGCAAAAGCGAGTCCCCGACCTTAGAGACCCAGTACTTC.

CDR3 nucleotides: TGTGCCATCAGTGTGGCAGGGGACCGATCCTACGAGCAGTACTTC. This codes for CAISVAGDRSYEQYF. The chain employs TRBV10-3 and TRBJ2-7; a possible D gene is TRBD1 (6 bases). Trimming removed 4 bases from V and 1 base from J, with 14 bases in between. The CDR3 consists of 15 residues. CDR1 ENHRY and CDR2 SYGVKD come from the germline V gene.